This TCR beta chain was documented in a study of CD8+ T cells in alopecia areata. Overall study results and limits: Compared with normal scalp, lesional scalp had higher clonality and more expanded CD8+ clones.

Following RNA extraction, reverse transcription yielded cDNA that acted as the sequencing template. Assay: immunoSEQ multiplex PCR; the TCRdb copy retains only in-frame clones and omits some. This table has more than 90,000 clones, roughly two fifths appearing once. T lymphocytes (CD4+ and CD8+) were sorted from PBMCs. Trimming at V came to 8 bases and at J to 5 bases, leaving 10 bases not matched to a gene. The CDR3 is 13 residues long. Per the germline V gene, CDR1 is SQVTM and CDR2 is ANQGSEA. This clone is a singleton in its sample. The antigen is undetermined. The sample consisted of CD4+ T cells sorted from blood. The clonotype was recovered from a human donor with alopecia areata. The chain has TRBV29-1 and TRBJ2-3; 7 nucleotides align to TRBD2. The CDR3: CSLRGGALDTQYF. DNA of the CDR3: TGCAGCCTTAGGGGAGGGGCCCTAGATACGCAGTATTTT.